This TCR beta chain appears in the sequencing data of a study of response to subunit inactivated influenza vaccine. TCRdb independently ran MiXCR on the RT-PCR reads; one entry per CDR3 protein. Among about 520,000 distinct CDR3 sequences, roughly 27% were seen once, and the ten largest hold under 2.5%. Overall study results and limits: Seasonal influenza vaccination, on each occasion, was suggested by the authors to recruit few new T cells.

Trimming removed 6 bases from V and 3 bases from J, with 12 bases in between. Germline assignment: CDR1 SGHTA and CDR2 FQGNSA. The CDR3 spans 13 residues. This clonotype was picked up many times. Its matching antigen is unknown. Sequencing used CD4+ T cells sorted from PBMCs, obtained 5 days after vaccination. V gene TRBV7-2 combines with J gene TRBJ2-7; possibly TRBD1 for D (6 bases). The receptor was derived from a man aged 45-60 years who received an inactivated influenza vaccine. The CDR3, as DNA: TGTGCCAGCAGTAGACAGGCCGACTACGAGCAGTACTTC. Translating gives CASSRQADYEQYF.